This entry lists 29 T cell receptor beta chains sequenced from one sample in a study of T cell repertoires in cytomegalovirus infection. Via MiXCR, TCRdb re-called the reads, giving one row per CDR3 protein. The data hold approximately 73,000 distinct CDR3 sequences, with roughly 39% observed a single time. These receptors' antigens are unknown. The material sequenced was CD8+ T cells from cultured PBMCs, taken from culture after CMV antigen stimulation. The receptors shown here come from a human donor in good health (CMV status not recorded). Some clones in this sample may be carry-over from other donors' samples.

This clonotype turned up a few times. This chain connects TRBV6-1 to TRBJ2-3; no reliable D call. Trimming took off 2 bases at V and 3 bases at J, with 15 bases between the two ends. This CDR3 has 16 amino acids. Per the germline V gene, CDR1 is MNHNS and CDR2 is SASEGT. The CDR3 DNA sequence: TGTGCCAGCAGTGAATTACGGCAAACGATAACAGATACGCAGTATTTT. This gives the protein CASSELRQTITDTQYF.

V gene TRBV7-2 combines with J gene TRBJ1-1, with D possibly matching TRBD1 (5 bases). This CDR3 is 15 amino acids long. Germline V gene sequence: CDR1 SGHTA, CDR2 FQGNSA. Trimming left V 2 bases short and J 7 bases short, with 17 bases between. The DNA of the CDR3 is TGTGCCAGCAGCTTATTGTCGAATGACGACAGTGAAGCTTTCTTT. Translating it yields CASSLLSNDDSEAFF.

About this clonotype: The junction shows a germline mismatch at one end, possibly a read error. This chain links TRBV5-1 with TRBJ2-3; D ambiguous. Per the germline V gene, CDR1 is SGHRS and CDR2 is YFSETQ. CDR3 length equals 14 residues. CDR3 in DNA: TGCGCCAGCAGCTTGACCCCAGGCACGGATACGCAGTATTTT. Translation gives CASSLTPGTDTQYF.

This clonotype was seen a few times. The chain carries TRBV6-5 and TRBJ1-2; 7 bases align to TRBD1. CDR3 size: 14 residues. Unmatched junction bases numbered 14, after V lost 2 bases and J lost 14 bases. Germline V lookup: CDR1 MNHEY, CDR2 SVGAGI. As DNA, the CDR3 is TGTGCCAGCAGTTACCGCTGGGACAGCCGCGGCTCGACCTTC. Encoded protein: CASSYRWDSRGSTF.

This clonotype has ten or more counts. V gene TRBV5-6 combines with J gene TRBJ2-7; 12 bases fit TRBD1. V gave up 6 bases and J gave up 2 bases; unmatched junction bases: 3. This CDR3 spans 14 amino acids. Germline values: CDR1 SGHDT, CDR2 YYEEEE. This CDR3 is CASTGTGGPYEQYF. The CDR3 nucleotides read TGTGCCAGCACCGGGACAGGGGGCCCCTACGAGCAGTACTTC.

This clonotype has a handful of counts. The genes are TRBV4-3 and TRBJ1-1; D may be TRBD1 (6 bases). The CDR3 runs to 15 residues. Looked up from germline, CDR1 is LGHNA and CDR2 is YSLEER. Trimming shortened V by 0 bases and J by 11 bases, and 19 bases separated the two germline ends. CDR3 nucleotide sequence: TGCGCCAGCAGCCAAGATAGGTTGGGGGGCTTGTTGGCTTTCTTT. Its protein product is CASSQDRLGGLLAFF.

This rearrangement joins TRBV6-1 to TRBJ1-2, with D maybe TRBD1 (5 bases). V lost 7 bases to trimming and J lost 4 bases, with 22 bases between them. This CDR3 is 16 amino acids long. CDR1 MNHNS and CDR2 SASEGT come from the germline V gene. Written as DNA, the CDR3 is TGTGCCAGCACTGCCGACCCTATGGCGGGGCCCTATGGCTACACCTTC. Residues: CASTADPMAGPYGYTF.

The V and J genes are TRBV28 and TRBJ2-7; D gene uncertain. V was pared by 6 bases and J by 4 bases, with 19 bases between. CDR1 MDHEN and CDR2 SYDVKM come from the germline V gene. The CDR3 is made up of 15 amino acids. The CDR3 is CASRTDPLPRYEQYF. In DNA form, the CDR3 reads TGTGCCAGCAGGACTGACCCGCTACCCCGTTACGAGCAGTACTTC.

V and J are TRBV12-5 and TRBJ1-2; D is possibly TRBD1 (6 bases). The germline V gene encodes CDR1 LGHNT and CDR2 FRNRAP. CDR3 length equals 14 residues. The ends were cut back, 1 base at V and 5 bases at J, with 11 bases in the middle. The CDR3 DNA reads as TGTGCTAGTGGTTTGGGTGGACAGTCATATGGCTACACCTTC. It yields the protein CASGLGGQSYGYTF.

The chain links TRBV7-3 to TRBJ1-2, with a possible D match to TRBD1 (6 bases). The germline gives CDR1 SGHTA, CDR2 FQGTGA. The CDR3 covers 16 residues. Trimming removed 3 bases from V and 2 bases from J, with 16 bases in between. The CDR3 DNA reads TGTGCCAGCAGCTTCGGGGGCGGACCGACGAACTATGGCTACACCTTC. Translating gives CASSFGGGPTNYGYTF.

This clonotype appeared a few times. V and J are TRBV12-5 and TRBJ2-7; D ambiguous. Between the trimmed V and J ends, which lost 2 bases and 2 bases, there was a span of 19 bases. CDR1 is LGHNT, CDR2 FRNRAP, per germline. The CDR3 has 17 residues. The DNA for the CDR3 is TGTGCTAGTGGTTTGCAACCCGTGACTGTCCGTACCTACGAGCAGTACTTC. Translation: CASGLQPVTVRTYEQYF.

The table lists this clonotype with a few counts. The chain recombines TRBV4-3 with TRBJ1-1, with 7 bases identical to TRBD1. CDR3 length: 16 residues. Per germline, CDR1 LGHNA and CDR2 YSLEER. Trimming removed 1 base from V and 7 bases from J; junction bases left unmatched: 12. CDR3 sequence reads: CASSQAQGEMTSEAFF. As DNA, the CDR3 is TGCGCCAGCAGCCAAGCGCAGGGGGAGATGACAAGTGAAGCTTTCTTT.

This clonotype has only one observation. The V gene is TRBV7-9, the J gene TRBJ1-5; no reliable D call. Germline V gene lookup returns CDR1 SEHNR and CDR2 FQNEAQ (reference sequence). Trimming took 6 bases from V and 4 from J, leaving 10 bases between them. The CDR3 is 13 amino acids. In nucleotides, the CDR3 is TGTGCCAGCAGTCCGGGTCAAAATCAGCCCCAGCATTTT. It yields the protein CASSPGQNQPQHF.

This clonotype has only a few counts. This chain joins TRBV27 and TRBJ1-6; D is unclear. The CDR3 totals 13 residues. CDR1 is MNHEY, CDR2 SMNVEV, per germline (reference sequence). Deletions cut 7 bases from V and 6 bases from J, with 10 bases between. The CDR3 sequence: CASTSGFNSPLHF. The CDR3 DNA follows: TGTGCCAGCACCAGCGGATTTAATTCACCCCTCCACTTT.

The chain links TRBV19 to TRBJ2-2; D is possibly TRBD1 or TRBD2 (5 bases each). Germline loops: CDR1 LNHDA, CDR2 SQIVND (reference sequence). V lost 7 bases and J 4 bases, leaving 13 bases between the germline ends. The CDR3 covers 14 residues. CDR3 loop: CASIGDGFTGELFF. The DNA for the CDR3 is TGTGCCAGTATCGGGGACGGATTCACCGGGGAGCTGTTTTTT. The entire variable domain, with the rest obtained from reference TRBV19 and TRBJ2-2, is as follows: DGGITQSPKYLFRKEGQNVTLSCEQNLNHDAMYWYRQDPGQGLRLIYYSQIVNDFQKGDIAEGYSVSREKKESFPLTVTSAQKNPTAFYLCASIGDGFTGELFFGEGSRLTVL.

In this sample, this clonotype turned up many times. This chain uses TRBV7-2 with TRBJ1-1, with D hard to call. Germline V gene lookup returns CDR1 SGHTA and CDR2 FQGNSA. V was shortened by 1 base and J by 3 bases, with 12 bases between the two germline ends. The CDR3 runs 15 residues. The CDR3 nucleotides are TGTGCCAGCAGCTTAGACTTTACCTGGGACACTGAAGCTTTCTTT. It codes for CASSLDFTWDTEAFF.

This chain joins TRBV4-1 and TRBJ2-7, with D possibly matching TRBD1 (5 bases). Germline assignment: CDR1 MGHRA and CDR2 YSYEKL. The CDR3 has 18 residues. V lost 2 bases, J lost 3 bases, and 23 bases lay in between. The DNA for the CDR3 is TGCGCCAGCAGCCAATCCCAGACAGTTACGGCCCTCGACTACGAGCAGTACTTC. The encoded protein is CASSQSQTVTALDYEQYF.

DNA for the CDR3: TGTGCCAGCAGCCTCCCTGGAGAGAGCAATCAGCCCCAGCATTTT. Translating it yields CASSLPGESNQPQHF. The gene calls are TRBV7-9 and TRBJ1-5; D is undetermined. Trimming took off 5 bases at V and 1 base at J, with 12 bases between the two ends. The CDR3 is made up of 15 amino acids. Germline-derived CDR1 and CDR2 are SEHNR and FQNEAQ (reference sequence).

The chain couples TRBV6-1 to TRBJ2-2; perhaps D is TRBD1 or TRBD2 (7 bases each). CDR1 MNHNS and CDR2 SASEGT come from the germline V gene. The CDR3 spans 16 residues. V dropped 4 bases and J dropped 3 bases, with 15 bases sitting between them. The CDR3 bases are TGTGCCAGCAGTGTCGGACAGGCGGGGGACACCGGGGAGCTGTTTTTT. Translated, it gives CASSVGQAGDTGELFF.

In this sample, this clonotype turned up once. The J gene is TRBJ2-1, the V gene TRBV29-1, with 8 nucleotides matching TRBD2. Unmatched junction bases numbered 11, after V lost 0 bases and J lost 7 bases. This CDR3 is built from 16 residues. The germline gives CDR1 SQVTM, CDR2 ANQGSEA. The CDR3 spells CSVEDWREDGINEQFF. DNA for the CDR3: TGCAGCGTTGAAGATTGGCGGGAGGATGGAATTAATGAGCAGTTCTTC.

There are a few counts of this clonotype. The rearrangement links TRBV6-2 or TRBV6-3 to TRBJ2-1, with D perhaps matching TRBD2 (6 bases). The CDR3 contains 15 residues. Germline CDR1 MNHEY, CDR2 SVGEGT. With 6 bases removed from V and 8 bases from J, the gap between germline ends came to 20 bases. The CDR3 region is CASSPTRLPGDEQFF. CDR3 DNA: TGTGCCAGCAGCCCGACCCGGTTGCCGGGGGATGAGCAGTTCTTC.

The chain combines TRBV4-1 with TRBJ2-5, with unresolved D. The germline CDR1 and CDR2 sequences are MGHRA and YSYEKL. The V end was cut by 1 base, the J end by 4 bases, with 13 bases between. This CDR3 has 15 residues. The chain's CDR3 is CASSQASRSAETQYF. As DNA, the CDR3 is TGCGCCAGCAGCCAAGCCTCGAGGTCAGCAGAGACCCAGTACTTC.

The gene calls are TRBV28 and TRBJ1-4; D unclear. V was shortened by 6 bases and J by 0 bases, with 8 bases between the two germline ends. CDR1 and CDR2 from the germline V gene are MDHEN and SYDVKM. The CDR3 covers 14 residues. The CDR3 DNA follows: TGTGCCAGCAGGACGACTTCAACTAATGAAAAACTGTTTTTT. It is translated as CASRTTSTNEKLFF.

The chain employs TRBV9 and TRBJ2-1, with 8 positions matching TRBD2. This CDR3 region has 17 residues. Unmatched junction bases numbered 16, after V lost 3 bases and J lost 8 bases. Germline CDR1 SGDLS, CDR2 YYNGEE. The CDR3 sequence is CASSEPIRGGFRDEQFF. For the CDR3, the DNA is TGTGCCAGCAGCGAACCCATCCGGGGGGGCTTTAGAGATGAGCAGTTCTTC. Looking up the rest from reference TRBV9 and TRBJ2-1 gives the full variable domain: DSGVTQTPKHLITATGQRVTLRCSPRSGDLSVYWYQQSLDQGLQFLIQYYNGEERAKGNILERFSAQQFPDLHSELNLSSLELGDSALYFCASSEPIRGGFRDEQFFGPGTRLTVL.

In nucleotides, the CDR3 is TGTGCCAGCAGCTCCGGGGGGTTCCGCAATCAGCCCCAGCATTTT. It encodes CASSSGGFRNQPQHF. The chain uses TRBV7-4 and TRBJ1-5; D perhaps matches TRBD1 (5 bases). Trimming took 4 bases from V and 2 from J, leaving 12 bases between them. Germline CDR1 and CDR2: SGHVT and SQSDAQ. The CDR3 loop spans 15 amino acids.

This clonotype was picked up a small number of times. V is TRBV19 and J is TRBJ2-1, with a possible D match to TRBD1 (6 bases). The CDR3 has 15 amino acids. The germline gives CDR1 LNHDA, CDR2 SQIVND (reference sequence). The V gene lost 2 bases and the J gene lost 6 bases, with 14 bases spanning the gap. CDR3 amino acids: CASSISPRTANEQFF. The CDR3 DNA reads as TGTGCCAGTAGTATATCCCCGAGGACAGCCAATGAGCAGTTCTTC.

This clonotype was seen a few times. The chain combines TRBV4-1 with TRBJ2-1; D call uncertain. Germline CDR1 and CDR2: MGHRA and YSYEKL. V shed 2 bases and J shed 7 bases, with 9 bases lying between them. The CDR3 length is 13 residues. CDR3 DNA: TGCGCCAGCAGCCAAAATCCCGGGAATGAGCAGTTCTTC. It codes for CASSQNPGNEQFF.

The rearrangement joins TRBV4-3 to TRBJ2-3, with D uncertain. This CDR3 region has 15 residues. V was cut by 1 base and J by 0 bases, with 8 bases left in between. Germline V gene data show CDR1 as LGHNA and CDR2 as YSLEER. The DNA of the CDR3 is TGCGCCAGCAGCCAAGTTAGAGTAAGCACAGATACGCAGTATTTT. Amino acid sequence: CASSQVRVSTDTQYF.

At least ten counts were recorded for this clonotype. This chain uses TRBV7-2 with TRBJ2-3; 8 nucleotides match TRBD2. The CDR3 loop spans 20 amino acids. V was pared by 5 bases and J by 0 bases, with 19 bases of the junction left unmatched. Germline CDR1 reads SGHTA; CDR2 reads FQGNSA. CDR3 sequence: CASSPRVVLAGGYSTDTQYF. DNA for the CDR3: TGTGCCAGCAGCCCCCGGGTGGTGCTAGCGGGCGGATATAGCACAGATACGCAGTATTTT.